The clone carrying this T cell receptor beta chain was counted many times. The source of the sample is a study of early T cells in non-severe SARS-CoV-2 infection. TCRdb analysed the 5' RACE reads with MiXCR anew, one entry per CDR3 protein. The sample lists roughly 56,000 distinct CDR3 sequences; roughly 10% were seen once. The CDR3 is 13 amino acids. Trimming stripped 0 bases from V and 5 bases from J, with 10 bases between. The germline V gene encodes CDR1 DFQATT and CDR2 SNEGSKA (reference sequence). The V and J genes are TRBV20-1 and TRBJ2-5; D is uncertain. This clonotype originated in an adult who was a healthcare worker with PCR-confirmed SARS-CoV-2 infection or an uninfected control (not recorded which). Source material: whole blood. As DNA, the CDR3 is TGCAGTGCTAGAGATTTCGTTCGGGAGACCCAGTACTTC. It is translated as CSARDFVRETQYF.